The TCR beta chain under discussion was sequenced for a study of T cell responses to AZD1222 COVID-19 vaccine listed by TCRdb under 2021. Looking at the study overall: AZD1222 recipients with second doses at about 4 weeks or about 12 weeks were pooled, because spike-specific TCR depth and breadth did not differ between schedules. TCR sequencing was performed for 230 to 250 trial participants, of whom approximately 200 were given two doses of AZD1222 and around 25 were given two doses of MenACWY control vaccine. Enrollment into the trials was organized by age into subgroups of 18-55, 56-69 and 70-plus years, and those subgroups contained approximately 150, 30 and 60 TCR-sequenced participants, respectively. General study outcomes and caveats: The vaccine-associated CD4 TCRs covered the entire spike protein, and the dominant responses fell in regions 160-218 and 743-854. Participants were mostly white British, with more females than males. The authors suggested clonal diversity may have been underestimated. In the small 56-69-year group, the increase in depth fell short of significance, most likely because of low power. No day 14 peak-response samples were available, so repertoires were characterized only after the peak T cell response. Conclusions about previously exposed vaccinees are limited because only a handful of AZD1222 recipients were SARS-CoV-2 seropositive at baseline. Epitopes outside the regions mutated in the B.1.351 and B.1.1.7 variants were reportedly recognized by nearly half of the unique spike-specific TCRs. Spike-specific TCR breadth and depth rose significantly after two AZD1222 doses compared with day 0 and with MenACWY recipients.

The CDR3 regions of human TCRbeta chains were subjected to immunosequencing. Processing in the source paper ran as follows. TCRs in the repertoires were compared against a reference library of SARS-CoV-2-specific TCRs that had been generated with the MIRA antigen-specificity platform. Breadth was defined as the fraction of unique TCRs that were SARS-CoV-2-associated, and depth was defined as the fraction of total T cells that were SARS-CoV-2-associated. Using the MIRA data, each spike-specific TCR was mapped to the spike region that the TCR reacts to and placed in a CD4 or CD8 class. Log10-transformed breadth and depth values were compared by one-way ANOVA with Sidak's multiple comparisons tests. TCRdb stores this immuneACCESS table with in-frame sequences only. Part of the clones is absent; in the studies checked, under half of the shortfall reflects unresolved V genes, and no reason is known for the rest. V and J calls and clone size follow that table, whereas D and trimming were derived from the DNA. The sample table contains about 110,000 clones; only one count was recorded for 91% of them. The biggest ten clones account for approximately 7.9% of the sample.

The time point label corresponds to: baseline before first vaccination. Vaccinee samples were obtained from the UK trials COV001 and COV002, which included a single-blind randomized controlled phase 2/3 trial of AZD1222 (ChAdOx1 nCoV-19) in healthy adults. For TCRbeta chain sequencing, PBMC samples from trial participants were taken at day 0 and at day 28 after the second dose. The CDR3 numbers 16 residues from cysteine through phenylalanine. Left in the record is the CDR3 DNA by itself, 48 bases read in frame from the first base. Unmatched junction bases come to 5, with V trimmed by 3 bases and J by 2 bases. Reading the germline V gene gives CDR1 SGHTS and CDR2 YDEGEE. Turning to this clone: Its recognized antigen is unknown. No clone much larger than this one lies a single base away; base qualities are absent.

The clonotype comes from an adult in good health. Here the chain combines TRBV5-8 and TRBJ1-5; 10 bases in between match TRBD1. The sequencing here drew on peripheral blood, taken on day 0 of AZD1222 vaccination. The base sequence is TGTGCCAGCAGCTCCCGGACAGGGGGGGGCAATCAGCCCCAGCATTTT. Translated, it gives CASSSRTGGGNQPQHF. Outside the CDR3, residues come from the reference TRBV5-8 and TRBJ1-5 proteins, so the full variable domain is: EAGVTQSPTHLIKTRGQQATLRCSPISGHTSVYWYQQALGLGLQFLLWYDEGEERNRGNFPPRFSGRQFPNYSSELNVNALELEDSALYLCASSSRTGGGNQPQHFGDGTRLSIL.